This T cell receptor beta chain was captured by sequencing in a study of T cell changes during pregnancy in multiple sclerosis (dated by TCRdb to between 2017 and 2020). Regarding the study in general: Changes in the T cell repertoire over the course of pregnancy were examined in this study in women with multiple sclerosis.

At the junction V is shortened by 4 bases and J by 6 bases; bases outside the gene matches: 4. Sequences SGHRS (CDR1) and YFSETQ (CDR2) are obtained from the germline V gene. The CDR3 contains 16 residues, cysteine and phenylalanine counted. The read is trimmed to its CDR3 DNA, 48 bases read in frame from base 1. Note on this clone: Its antigen is unknown. No much larger clone exists at a distance of one base, and base qualities are not known.

Receptor libraries were prepared by the immunoSEQ multiplex PCR assay. As stored in TCRdb, this immuneACCESS dataset retains in-frame rearrangements with V and J assigned. A fraction of the clones does not appear; measured against another copy, unresolved V genes explain less than half of the discrepancy, and the remainder lacks a known reason. The sample contains 35,000 to 55,000 clones, 75% to 90% of them found a single time. The ten largest clones capture 4.7% of the sample. This TCR derives from a female donor in good health, enrolled as a control in a pregnancy study. The sample consisted of peripheral blood, taken in the second trimester of pregnancy. Here the chain combines TRBV5-1 and TRBJ2-2; 15 bases in the middle match TRBD2. The CDR3 protein sequence reads: CASSQGLAGGSGELFF. Here is the DNA: TGCGCCAGCAGCCAGGGACTAGCGGGAGGATCCGGGGAGCTGTTTTTT. With all but the CDR3 taken from the reference TRBV5-1 and TRBJ2-2 genes, the full variable domain is: KAGVTQTPRYLIKTRGQQVTLSCSPISGHRSVSWYQQTPGQGLQFLFEYFSETQRNKGNFPGRFSGRQFSNSRSEMNVSTLELGDSALYLCASSQGLAGGSGELFFGEGSRLTVL.